This T cell receptor beta chain was obtained from a study of blood T cell repertoires in COVID-19. CDR3 size: 14 residues. Germline V lookup: CDR1 SGHRS, CDR2 YFSETQ. The trim removed 0 bases at V and 8 bases at J, leaving 3 bases unmatched. Assignment of participants to cohorts was predicated upon participant-reported clinical history. Per the original methods: Amplification from reference gene primers served as the basis for estimated nucleated cell counts. Some clones are missing from TCRdb's copy, which holds only in-frame ones; the method was immunoSEQ multiplex PCR. The DNA gave D and trimming, while V, J and clone size come from that table. The sample contains about 230,000 clones, about 87% of which appear only once.

Sequences were obtained from PBMCs or T cells enriched from blood (not recorded which). The chain joins TRBV5-1 to TRBJ2-1, with TRBD1 identical over 9 bases. The origin of this receptor is a woman in her forties with acute COVID-19. The CDR3 DNA follows: TGCGCCAGCAGCTTGGGACAGGGGGGCGATGAGCAGTTCTTC. The encoded protein is CASSLGQGGDEQFF.